A few counts support the clone carrying this TCR beta chain. Its antigen is unknown. Germline V CDR1 and CDR2: MNHEY, SVGAGI. This CDR3 has 11 residues. With 5 bases removed from V and 5 bases from J, the gap between germline ends came to 6 bases. This PCR relied on a set of 60 Vbeta primers and 13 Jbeta primers. Data came from immunoSEQ multiplex PCR; TCRdb stores just in-frame clones and leaves some out. The repertoire holds approximately 170,000 clones, with around 80% as singletons. This entry is derived from a study of cytomegalovirus exposure and HLA in healthy donors. Study-level points and caveats: About 87% or about 30% of the time was how often most TCR beta V segments were productive, according to an earlier analysis. There were some public TCRs occurring in many donors, but most TCR sequences were rare. Most CMV-associated TCR beta chains were later found to appear HLA-restricted.

This receptor was identified in a woman between 50 and 59 years old in good health and CMV-seropositive. This chain joins TRBV6-5 and TRBJ1-1; maybe TRBD1 (5 bases). The source material was PBMCs. The CDR3, as DNA: TGTGCCAGCAGTGGGGCTACTGAAGCTTTCTTT. Translated: CASSGATEAFF.